Listed below are T cell receptor beta chains from one sample, sequenced in a study of blood T cells in healthy people across ages. TCRdb re-called the 5' RACE reads through MiXCR, storing one row per CDR3 protein. The data show fewer than 1,000,000 distinct CDR3 sequences, about 42% seen once. What was sequenced was blood. The receptors shown here come from an elderly man in good health. Both conserved end residues are part of each CDR3. D genes are given only for firm matches. Rows may omit the clone size; those that give it use once, few, many or a size class.

cdr3_nt	cdr3_aa	j_call	v_call	d_call	clone_size	cdr3_length
TGCAGTGCCACCTGGGGTGGGGGGTACGAGCAGTACTTC	CSATWGGGYEQYF	TRBJ2-7	TRBV20-1	NA	few	13
TGCAGTGGGGCAGGGGCCGTCAATGAGCAGTTCTTC	CSGAGAVNEQFF	TRBJ2-1	TRBV20-1	NA	NA	12
TGTGCCAGCAGTTTGATATCTAGCGGGGGGTTCGGGCAGTATTTT	CASSLISSGGFGQYF	TRBJ2-3	TRBV27	TRBD2	NA	15
TGTGCCAGCAGTCCGGACAGGGCTACAATCGAGCAGTTCTTC	CASSPDRATIEQFF	TRBJ2-1	TRBV7-2	TRBD1	NA	14
TGCAGCGTCGCCCCCAATACGAACAATGAGCAGTTCTTC	CSVAPNTNNEQFF	TRBJ2-1	TRBV29-1	NA	many	13
TGTGCCAGCAGCGTAGCACCCCAGACAGGGCACAATGAGCAGTTCTTC	CASSVAPQTGHNEQFF	TRBJ2-1	TRBV9	TRBD1	NA	16
TGCAGTGCTAGAAGAGCGGGGGGGCAAGAGACCCAGTACTTC	CSARRAGGQETQYF	TRBJ2-5	TRBV20-1	TRBD2	few	14
TGCGCCAGCAGCCAAGGCGGGACAGTCTCTGGAAACACCATATATTTT	CASSQGGTVSGNTIYF	TRBJ1-3	TRBV4-1	TRBD1	NA	16
TGTGCCAGCAGTTACCCGGTAGGATACAATGAGCAGTTCTTC	CASSYPVGYNEQFF	TRBJ2-1	TRBV6-2/TRBV6-3	NA	NA	14
TGTGCCAGCAGCTCCGGGGGGCGTTGGTACGAGCAGTACTTC	CASSSGGRWYEQYF	TRBJ2-7	TRBV7-2	NA	few	14
TGCAGCGTCGGACGGGGGGATAGCAATCAGCCCCAGCATTTT	CSVGRGDSNQPQHF	TRBJ1-5	TRBV29-1	NA	NA	14
TGTGCCAGCTCACCATGGCTTAAGCAGGGAGTGGGGCAAAAGCAGTTCTTC	CASSPWLKQGVGQKQFF	TRBJ2-1	TRBV18	NA	NA	17
TGTGCCAGCAGTTCACCTTTTAAGCCGGGACGGTCCTACGAGCAGTACTTC	CASSSPFKPGRSYEQYF	TRBJ2-7	TRBV6-2/TRBV6-3	NA	NA	17
TGTGCCAGCAGTGACTCGGGGACTAGCGGGGCCAATGAGCAGTTCTTC	CASSDSGTSGANEQFF	TRBJ2-1	TRBV6-4	TRBD2	NA	16
TGCGCCAGCAGCCAAACCGGGACAGCCAATCAGCCCCAGCATTTT	CASSQTGTANQPQHF	TRBJ1-5	TRBV4-3	TRBD1	NA	15
TGTGCCAGCTCTCAACGGGCTCCGGGGACTTGCGAGCAGTACTTC	CASSQRAPGTCEQYF	TRBJ2-7	TRBV21-1	NA	many	15
TGTGCCTGGAGCGCGGACAGAAGGGAAACAGATACGCAGTATTTT	CAWSADRRETDTQYF	TRBJ2-3	TRBV30	NA	NA	15
TGTGCCAGCTCACCACCGGTCCGACTCAATGAGCAGTTCTTC	CASSPPVRLNEQFF	TRBJ2-1	TRBV18	NA	NA	14
TGTGCCAGCAGACCCGGGACTCTTCACACCGGGGAGCTGTTTTTT	CASRPGTLHTGELFF	TRBJ2-2	TRBV12-3/TRBV12-4	NA	few	15
TGTGCCAGCAGTTTGCCCAGCTTTAACTATGGCTACACCTTC	CASSLPSFNYGYTF	TRBJ1-2	TRBV28	NA	NA	14
TGTGCCAGCAGCCCCAGCGGACATAGCACAGATACGCAGTATTTT	CASSPSGHSTDTQYF	TRBJ2-3	TRBV27	NA	NA	15
TGTGCCAGCAGCTTGGAGCTCGGACCGGACCGAGAGCAGTTCTTC	CASSLELGPDREQFF	TRBJ2-1	TRBV5-6	NA	NA	15
TGTGCCAGCAGCTTGGGACAGGCCTTCTATGGCTACACCTTC	CASSLGQAFYGYTF	TRBJ1-2	TRBV7-2	TRBD1	NA	14
TGTGCCAGCAGTGACTCGGTAACTAGCGGGAGGCCCCCGCCAAACACAGATACGCAGTATTTT	CASSDSVTSGRPPPNTDTQYF	TRBJ2-3	TRBV6-4	TRBD2	NA	21
TGCGCCAGCAGCCAAGACGGGAGGCCTGTTCATCACTACGAGCAGTACTTC	CASSQDGRPVHHYEQYF	TRBJ2-7	TRBV4-1	TRBD2	NA	17
TGCGCCAGCAGTCCCGATTCCTTACAGGGGGAGCAGTTCTTC	CASSPDSLQGEQFF	TRBJ2-1	TRBV5-1	TRBD1	many	14
TGTGCCAGCAGCCCCTCGGCGTCCAAACTGTTTTTT	CASSPSASKLFF	TRBJ1-4	TRBV7-9	NA	NA	12
TGTGCCAGCGGCTTAGCCGGACGAGCGGGAAGGAATGAGCAGTACTTC	CASGLAGRAGRNEQYF	TRBJ2-5	TRBV7-9	TRBD2	NA	16
TGTGCCACCAGTGAGTCGATCCAGGAGACTAGCGGGAGGGGATCCTACAATGAGCAGTTCTTC	CATSESIQETSGRGSYNEQFF	TRBJ2-1	TRBV10-3	TRBD2	NA	21
TGTGCCAGCAGCAGGAGACACCAAGAGACCCAGTACTTC	CASSRRHQETQYF	TRBJ2-5	TRBV21-1	NA	NA	13
TGTGCCAGCAGCCCCGGGACAGGTGGAATGGCTGAAGCTTTCTTT	CASSPGTGGMAEAFF	TRBJ1-1	TRBV7-3	TRBD1	few	15
TGCAGTGCATCTGGGGACAACAATCAGCCCCAGCATTTT	CSASGDNNQPQHF	TRBJ1-5	TRBV20-1	NA	few	13
TGCAGCGTTGAACTAGCCCCAGATACGCAGTATTTT	CSVELAPDTQYF	TRBJ2-3	TRBV29-1	NA	NA	12
TGTGCCAGCAGTGACAGGGCGAACGGCGAGCAGTACTTC	CASSDRANGEQYF	TRBJ2-7	TRBV6-2/TRBV6-3	TRBD1	NA	13
TGTGCCAGCAGGAGGACACAGAACACCGGGGAGCTGTTTTTT	CASRRTQNTGELFF	TRBJ2-2	TRBV2	NA	NA	14
TGTGCCATCAGTGACCCTCGGGCCTACAATGAGCAGTTCTTC	CAISDPRAYNEQFF	TRBJ2-1	TRBV10-3	NA	NA	14
TGTGCCAGCAGTTACCAACAGGGCATCTATGGCTACACCTTC	CASSYQQGIYGYTF	TRBJ1-2	TRBV6-5	NA	few	14
TGCGCCAGCAGCTTGGAGTTGGGGCGGGAGCAGTACTTC	CASSLELGREQYF	TRBJ2-5	TRBV5-1	TRBD2	few	13
TGTGCCAGCAGCCCGAGCGGGACGGCCGGTTGGGAGACCCAGTACTTC	CASSPSGTAGWETQYF	TRBJ2-5	TRBV5-5	TRBD2	NA	16
TGCAGTGCTAGCAGGGCTGGGGCCAACGTCCTGACTTTC	CSASRAGANVLTF	TRBJ2-6	TRBV20-1	NA	NA	13
TGTGCCAGCAGCTCGGGCGGGGCTAGCCCTTTATCTGGGGCCAACGTCCTGACTTTC	CASSSGGASPLSGANVLTF	TRBJ2-6	TRBV7-2	NA	few	19
TGTGCCAGCATAGCGGCCATATCCTACAATGAGCAGTTCTTC	CASIAAISYNEQFF	TRBJ2-1	TRBV6-1	NA	few	14
TGCAGTGCTGGGACTAGCGGTACGCAGTATTTT	CSAGTSGTQYF	TRBJ2-3	TRBV20-1	TRBD2	NA	11
TGTGCCAGCAGTCCCAGCCAGGGCAACTATGGCTACACCTTC	CASSPSQGNYGYTF	TRBJ1-2	TRBV12-3/TRBV12-4	NA	few	14
TGCGCCAGCAGCCAAGAGGTGGCAGGGTTGGAAGAAAAACTGTTTTTT	CASSQEVAGLEEKLFF	TRBJ1-4	TRBV4-3	NA	NA	16
TGCAGTGCTACTCGACTAGCGGGAAGAGGGGTAGATGAGCAGTTCTTC	CSATRLAGRGVDEQFF	TRBJ2-1	TRBV20-1	TRBD2	NA	16
TGTGCCAGCAGTTACTCGATGGGGAACACTGAAGCTTTCTTT	CASSYSMGNTEAFF	TRBJ1-1	TRBV6-5	NA	few	14
TGTGCCAGCAGCCAGACAGGGACCTCCTACAATGAGCAGTTCTTC	CASSQTGTSYNEQFF	TRBJ2-1	TRBV7-2	TRBD1	few	15
TGTGCCAGCAGCGGAAACGTCCTAGCGGGAGCTGTTGAGCAGTTCTTC	CASSGNVLAGAVEQFF	TRBJ2-1	TRBV5-6	TRBD2	NA	16